This is a list of T cell receptor beta chains from one sample in a study of Ad26.COV2.S vaccination and SARS-CoV-2 variants. The data were produced by immunoSEQ multiplex PCR, yet TCRdb's version contains in-frame clones alone and is incomplete. The table has 350,000 to 500,000 clones, 90% seen once. This specimen consisted of peripheral blood, obtained in a trial of Ad26.COV2.S vaccine versus placebo. Source of these receptors: a person aged 18-65 years who received the Ad26.COV2.S COVID-19 vaccine or a placebo. Both conserved end residues are part of each CDR3. D genes are given only for firm matches. The size field is filled for only some rows; it gives once, few, many or a size class.

d_call,j_call,v_call,clone_size,cdr3_aa,cdr3_nt
.,TRBJ1-1,TRBV5-6,.,CASSSASGPNTEAFF,TGTGCCAGCAGTTCAGCCTCAGGACCGAACACTGAAGCTTTCTTT
.,TRBJ1-2,TRBV9,.,CASSVNPVGSYTF,TGTGCCAGCAGCGTGAATCCCGTCGGTAGCTACACCTTC
.,TRBJ2-3,TRBV7-8,.,CASSLADISDITDTQYF,TGTGCCAGCAGCTTAGCGGATATTAGCGATATCACAGATACGCAGTATTTT
TRBD2,TRBJ2-1,TRBV6-1,.,CASSDLRAGANNEQFF,TGTGCCAGCAGTGACCTCCGAGCGGGAGCGAACAATGAGCAGTTCTTC
.,TRBJ2-3,TRBV5-6,.,CASSLAQPDTQYF,TGTGCCAGCAGCTTGGCCCAGCCAGATACGCAGTATTTT
.,TRBJ2-5,TRBV15,.,CATSREGEGWETQYF,TGTGCCACCAGCAGAGAAGGAGAGGGCTGGGAGACCCAGTACTTC
.,TRBJ1-3,TRBV19,.,CATGLDGSSGNTIYF,TGTGCCACCGGTCTGGACGGAAGCTCTGGAAACACCATATATTTT
TRBD1,TRBJ2-7,TRBV9,.,CASSVEATGGIDEQYF,TGTGCCAGCAGCGTAGAAGCGACAGGGGGCATAGACGAGCAGTACTTC
.,TRBJ2-3,TRBV7-9,.,CASSSDSTSVGLGQDTQYF,TGTGCCAGCAGCTCCGACTCGACGTCGGTGGGGTTGGGCCAAGATACGCAGTATTTT
.,TRBJ2-7,TRBV6-5,.,CATTGTESYEQYF,TGTGCCACCACCGGTACCGAGTCCTACGAGCAGTACTTC
TRBD2,TRBJ2-4,TRBV4-2,many,CASSLRLAGAKNIQYF,TGTGCCAGCAGCCTTAGACTAGCGGGAGCCAAAAACATTCAGTACTTC
.,TRBJ2-1,TRBV10-3,.,CAISEDSNNEQFF,TGTGCCATCAGTGAGGACAGCAACAATGAGCAGTTCTTC
TRBD1,TRBJ2-1,TRBV23-1,.,CASSQFGDRTYNEQFF,TGCGCCAGCAGTCAATTCGGGGACAGGACTTACAATGAGCAGTTCTTC
.,TRBJ2-7,TRBV9,.,CASSVEAASRDEQYF,TGTGCCAGCAGCGTAGAGGCGGCCTCTCGAGACGAGCAGTACTTC
.,TRBJ2-3,TRBV4-1,.,CASSQVNWGEATDTQYF,TGCGCCAGCAGCCAAGTTAATTGGGGGGAGGCCACAGATACGCAGTATTTT
TRBD2,TRBJ2-2,TRBV18,.,CASSPPAGLAGEGELFF,TGTGCCAGCTCACCACCAGCTGGACTAGCGGGAGAGGGGGAGCTGTTTTTT
.,TRBJ2-1,TRBV5-1,.,CASSLNPRTSSYNEQFF,TGCGCCAGCAGCTTGAATCCGCGTACGAGCTCCTACAATGAGCAGTTCTTC
.,TRBJ1-6,TRBV5-6,.,CASSFDTGLNSPLHF,TGTGCCAGCAGCTTTGACACAGGTCTTAATTCACCCCTCCACTTT
.,TRBJ2-3,TRBV5-1,.,CASSPSSFGRDTQYF,TGCGCCAGCAGCCCATCTAGCTTCGGTCGAGATACGCAGTATTTT
.,TRBJ1-4,TRBV28,.,CASSFPASTNEKLFF,TGTGCCAGCAGTTTCCCCGCCTCAACTAATGAAAAACTGTTTTTT